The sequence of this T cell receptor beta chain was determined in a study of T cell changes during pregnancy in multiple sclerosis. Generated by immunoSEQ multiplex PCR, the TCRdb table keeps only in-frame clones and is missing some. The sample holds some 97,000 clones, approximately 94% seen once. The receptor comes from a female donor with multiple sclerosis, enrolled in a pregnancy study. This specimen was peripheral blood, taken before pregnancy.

The CDR3: CASTDSSGETQYF. The CDR3 nucleotides read TGTGCCAGTACCGACTCTAGCGGAGAGACCCAGTACTTC. V gene TRBV19 combines with J gene TRBJ2-5, with TRBD2 matching over 7 bases. Germline V lookup: CDR1 LNHDA, CDR2 SQIVND (reference sequence). Trimming took 7 bases from V and 4 from J; bases not matched to a gene: 6. This CDR3 comprises 13 residues.